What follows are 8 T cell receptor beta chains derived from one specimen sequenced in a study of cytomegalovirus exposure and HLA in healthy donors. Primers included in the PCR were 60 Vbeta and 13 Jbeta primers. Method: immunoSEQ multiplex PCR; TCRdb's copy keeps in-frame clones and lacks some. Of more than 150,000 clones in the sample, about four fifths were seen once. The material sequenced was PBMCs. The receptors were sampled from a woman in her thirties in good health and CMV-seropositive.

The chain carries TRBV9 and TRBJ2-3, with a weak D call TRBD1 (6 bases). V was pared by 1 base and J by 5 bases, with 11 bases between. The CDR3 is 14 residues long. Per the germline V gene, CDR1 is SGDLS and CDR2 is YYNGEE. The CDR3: CASSVHRVQDTQYF. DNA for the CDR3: TGTGCCAGCAGCGTACACAGGGTGCAAGATACGCAGTATTTT.

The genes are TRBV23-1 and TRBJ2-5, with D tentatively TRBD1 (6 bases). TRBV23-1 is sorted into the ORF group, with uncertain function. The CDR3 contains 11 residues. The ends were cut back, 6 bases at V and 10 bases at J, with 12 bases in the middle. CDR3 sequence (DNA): TGCGCCAGCAGGCGAGGCAGGGGCCAGTACTTC. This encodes CASRRGRGQYF.

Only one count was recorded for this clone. Written as DNA, the CDR3 is TGTGCCTCCAACGGGGAAAGCTATGGCTACACCTTC. Amino acid sequence: CASNGESYGYTF. The chain is built from TRBV6-6 and TRBJ1-2; D remains unclear. This CDR3 has 12 residues. The germline V and J ends were trimmed by 11 bases and 4 bases, with 14 bases remaining between them. The germline V gene encodes CDR1 MNHNY and CDR2 SVGAGI (reference sequence).

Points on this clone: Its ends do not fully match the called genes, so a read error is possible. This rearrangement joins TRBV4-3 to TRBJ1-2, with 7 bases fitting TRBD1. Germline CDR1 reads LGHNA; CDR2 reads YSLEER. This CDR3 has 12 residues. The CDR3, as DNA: TGCGCCAGCAGCCAAGATCAGGACAGGCCTGTCTTC. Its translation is CASSQDQDRPVF.

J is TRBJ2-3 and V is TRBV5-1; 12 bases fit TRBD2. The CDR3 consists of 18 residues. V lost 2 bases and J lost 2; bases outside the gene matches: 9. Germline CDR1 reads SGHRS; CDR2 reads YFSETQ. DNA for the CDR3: TGCGCCAGCAGCTTCACCCTAGGACTAGCGGGGCACACAGATACGCAGTATTTT. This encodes CASSFTLGLAGHTDTQYF.

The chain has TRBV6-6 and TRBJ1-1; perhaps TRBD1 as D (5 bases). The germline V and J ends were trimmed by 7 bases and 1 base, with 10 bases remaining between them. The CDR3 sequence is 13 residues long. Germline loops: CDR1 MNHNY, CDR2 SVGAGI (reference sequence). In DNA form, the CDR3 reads TGTGCCAGCATACGCGGGGGGAACACTGAAGCTTTCTTT. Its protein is CASIRGGNTEAFF.

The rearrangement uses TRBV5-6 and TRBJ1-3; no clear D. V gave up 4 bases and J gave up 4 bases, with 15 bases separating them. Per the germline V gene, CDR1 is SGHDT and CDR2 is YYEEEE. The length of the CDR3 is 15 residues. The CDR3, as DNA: TGTGCCAGCAGCCGCACGGGTGGTTACGGAAACACCATATATTTT. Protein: CASSRTGGYGNTIYF. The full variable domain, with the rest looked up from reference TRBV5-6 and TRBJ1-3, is DAGVTQSPTHLIKTRGQQVTLRCSPKSGHDTVSWYQQALGQGPQFIFQYYEEEERQRGNFPDRFSGHQFPNYSSELNVNALLLGDSALYLCASSRTGGYGNTIYFGEGSWLTVV.

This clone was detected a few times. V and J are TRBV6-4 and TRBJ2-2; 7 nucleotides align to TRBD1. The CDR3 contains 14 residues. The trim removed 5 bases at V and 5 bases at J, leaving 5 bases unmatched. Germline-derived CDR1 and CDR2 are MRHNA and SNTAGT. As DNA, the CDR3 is TGTGCCAGCAGTCCGACAGGGACGACCGGGGAGCTGTTTTTT. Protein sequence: CASSPTGTTGELFF.